This T cell receptor (beta chain) was sequenced for a study of spatial heterogeneity in lung cancer. TCRdb reprocessed the 5' RACE reads with MiXCR, giving one entry per CDR3 protein. The table shows about 16,000 distinct CDR3 sequences, with 6.5% to 7% occurring only once. This clonotype counts as medium-sized. Its antigen is currently unknown. Time point indicated: sample taken at primary tumor resection. The CDR3 totals 11 residues. CDR1 and CDR2 from the germline V gene are MNHNY and SVGAGI (reference sequence). Study results and caveats: Estimated TCR-seq coverage of tumor T cells was only around 7% for alpha chains. For beta chains, the corresponding estimate was about 14%. Counts of expanded alpha and beta TCRs within tumors tracked the tumor nonsynonymous mutation count.

The gene calls are TRBV6-6 and TRBJ2-5, with 11 positions matching TRBD2. This TCR derives from a female donor with early-stage non-small cell lung cancer. The starting material was lung tumor tissue, obtained at surgery. The CDR3 DNA reads TGTGGTAGCGGGGGGGAGGAGACCCAGTACTTC. It encodes CGSGGEETQYF.